The 10 T cell receptor beta chains in this list originate from one sample, sequenced in a study of STAT5B mutations in CD4+ large granular lymphocyte leukemia. The protocol was immunoSEQ multiplex PCR, while the TCRdb copy is restricted to in-frame clones and leaves out a portion. The sample lists roughly 40,000 clones, approximately 86% seen once, with 2% to 3% in the top ten. The sequencing input was CD4+ T cells from blood buffy coats. Source of these receptors: a human donor in good health.

This chain connects TRBV28 to TRBJ2-7, with D perhaps TRBD1 (6 bases). This CDR3 is built from 18 residues. V lost 2 bases and J lost 7, with 27 bases in between. Germline assignment: CDR1 MDHEN and CDR2 SYDVKM. CDR3 nucleotides: TGTGCCAGCAGTTTAGACCCTCTCCCCGGGACACGGGGTGGGGAGCAGTACTTC. Translating gives CASSLDPLPGTRGGEQYF.

This sequence joins TRBV4-1 and TRBJ2-1; 7 positions agree with TRBD2. CDR1 and CDR2 (germline): MGHRA, YSYEKL. V was clipped by 1 base and J by 0 bases; unmatched bases: 6. This CDR3 is built from 17 residues. CDR3 nucleotides: TGCGCCAGCAGCCAAGGCGGCGGGAGAAGCTCCTACAATGAGCAGTTCTTC. Its translation: CASSQGGGRSSYNEQFF.

The rearrangement uses TRBV5-1 and TRBJ1-2; weak D call: TRBD1 (5 bases). Between the trimmed V and J ends, which lost 0 bases and 3 bases, there was a span of 12 bases. The CDR3 runs to 15 residues. The V gene's germline CDR1 is SGHRS and CDR2 YFSETQ. The CDR3, as DNA: TGCGCCAGCAGCTTGGTGGGGGGGAAGGACTATGGCTACACCTTC. This gives the protein CASSLVGGKDYGYTF.

The V call is TRBV5-1, the J call TRBJ2-3; D is uncertain. This CDR3 spans 14 amino acids. CDR1 SGHRS and CDR2 YFSETQ come from the germline V gene. Trimming pared 1 base from V and 1 base from J, leaving 7 bases between. CDR3 residues: CASSLFQGTDTQYF. For the CDR3, the DNA is TGCGCCAGCAGCTTGTTCCAGGGCACAGATACGCAGTATTTT.

The gene calls are TRBV19 and TRBJ1-5; no firm D call. CDR3 length: 15 residues. V was shortened by 3 bases and J by 1 base, with 10 bases between the two germline ends. From germline, CDR1 is LNHDA and CDR2 SQIVND (reference sequence). CDR3 loop: CASSMWQISNQPQHF. DNA for the CDR3: TGTGCCAGTAGTATGTGGCAGATAAGCAATCAGCCCCAGCATTTT.

V gene TRBV12-5 combines with J gene TRBJ2-1; D ambiguous. Trimming stripped 3 bases from V and 0 bases from J, with 3 bases between. The germline CDR1 and CDR2 sequences are LGHNT and FRNRAP. CDR3 length: 13 amino acids. The CDR3: CASGFNSYNEQFF. In DNA, the CDR3 is TGTGCTAGTGGTTTCAACTCCTACAATGAGCAGTTCTTC.

This chain uses TRBV27 with TRBJ2-7, with 14 bases matching TRBD2. This CDR3 region has 15 residues. Trimming took 2 bases from V and 5 from J; bases not matched to a gene: 2. The germline V gene has CDR1 MNHEY and CDR2 SMNVEV (reference sequence). This CDR3 reads CASSLRLAGGNEQYF. The CDR3 nucleotides are TGTGCCAGCAGTTTACGACTAGCGGGAGGGAACGAGCAGTACTTC.

The chain recombines TRBV5-1 with TRBJ2-1; TRBD2 aligns across 7 bases. This CDR3 is built from 14 residues. CDR1 is SGHRS and CDR2 is YFSETQ in the germline V gene. The J segment lost 3 bases and the V segment lost 3 bases, leaving 3 bases of the junction unmatched. The CDR3 DNA reads TGCGCCAGCAGCTCCGGGACTAACTACAATGAGCAGTTCTTC. It specifies CASSSGTNYNEQFF.

The gene calls are TRBV7-2 and TRBJ2-1; D tentatively reads TRBD1 or TRBD2 (7 bases each). This CDR3 comprises 17 residues. V lost 4 bases and J lost 10, with 26 bases in between. The germline CDR1 and CDR2 sequences are SGHTA and FQGNSA. The CDR3 spells CASSSPPGGGTAREQFF. The CDR3, as DNA: TGTGCCAGCAGCTCCCCTCCAGGGGGAGGGACGGCGAGAGAGCAGTTCTTC.

The chain combines TRBV5-6 with TRBJ2-5, with 12 positions matching TRBD1. This CDR3 spans 17 amino acids. Germline V CDR1 and CDR2: SGHDT, YYEEEE. The ends lost 5 bases at V and 5 bases at J; junction bases unmatched: 13. In nucleotides, the CDR3 is TGTGCCAGCAGTTCCCCGGGACAGGGGGCCCACCGGGAGACCCAGTACTTC. It yields the protein CASSSPGQGAHRETQYF. Combining the CDR3 with reference TRBV5-6 and TRBJ2-5 gives the whole variable domain DAGVTQSPTHLIKTRGQQVTLRCSPKSGHDTVSWYQQALGQGPQFIFQYYEEEERQRGNFPDRFSGHQFPNYSSELNVNALLLGDSALYLCASSSPGQGAHRETQYFGPGTRLLVL.